Sequencing of this T cell receptor beta chain was carried out in a study of memory CD4+ T cells and cytomegalovirus serostatus. The sort gate was single viable CD3+CD4+CD8-CD45RO+ cells for memory CD4+ T cells. Generated by immunoSEQ multiplex PCR, the TCRdb table keeps only in-frame clones and is missing some. There are 45,000 to 65,000 clones in the sample; around 88% occur only once, and 1.5% to 2% lies in the top ten. Per the germline V gene, CDR1 is SGHTA and CDR2 is FQGNSA. CDR3 length: 17 residues. Trimming removed 5 bases from V and 3 bases from J; junction bases left unmatched: 8. The chain combines TRBV7-2 with TRBJ2-7; 15 nucleotides match TRBD2. Sequences were obtained from memory CD4+ T cells from blood. This sequence was found in an adult in good health and CMV-seropositive. CDR3 sequence (DNA): TGTGCCAGCAGCCCGAGGACTAGCGGGGGGGCAATCTACGAGCAGTACTTC. It is translated as CASSPRTSGGAIYEQYF.